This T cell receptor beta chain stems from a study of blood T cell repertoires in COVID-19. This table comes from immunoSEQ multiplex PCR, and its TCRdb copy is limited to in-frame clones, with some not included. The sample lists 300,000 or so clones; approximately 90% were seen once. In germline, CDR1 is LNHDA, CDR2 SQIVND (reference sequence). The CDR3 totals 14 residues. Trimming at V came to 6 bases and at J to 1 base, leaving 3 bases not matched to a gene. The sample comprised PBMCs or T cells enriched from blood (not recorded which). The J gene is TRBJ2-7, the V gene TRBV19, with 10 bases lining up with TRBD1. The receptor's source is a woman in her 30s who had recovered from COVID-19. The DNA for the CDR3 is TGTGCCAGTAGAACGGGACAGGGGTCCTACGAGCAGTACTTC. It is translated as CASRTGQGSYEQYF.